This record covers a single T cell receptor (beta chain). This record comes from a study of Graves' ophthalmopathy and Graves' hyperthyroidism. CDR1 WNHNN and CDR2 SYGVQD come from the germline V gene (reference sequence). CDR3 length: 17 amino acids. V shed 4 bases and J shed 0 bases, with 16 bases lying between them. Amplification of the TCR beta CDR3 regions used RNA transcripts (as template). Investigators did first-round RT-PCR with HTBI primers, then second-round multiplex PCR. TCRdb itself ran the multiplex PCR reads through MiXCR, one entry per CDR3 protein. The sample holds around 1,200,000 distinct CDR3 sequences, 35% to 40% seen once.

Source material: peripheral blood or thyroid tissue (not recorded which). V is TRBV10-1 and J is TRBJ1-5; the D gene is possibly TRBD1 (6 bases). The receptor comes from an adult man with Graves' hyperthyroidism. The CDR3 loop reads CASSALEGVYSNQPQHF. For the CDR3, the DNA is TGCGCCAGCAGTGCCCTCGAGGGGGTTTATAGCAATCAGCCCCAGCATTTT.